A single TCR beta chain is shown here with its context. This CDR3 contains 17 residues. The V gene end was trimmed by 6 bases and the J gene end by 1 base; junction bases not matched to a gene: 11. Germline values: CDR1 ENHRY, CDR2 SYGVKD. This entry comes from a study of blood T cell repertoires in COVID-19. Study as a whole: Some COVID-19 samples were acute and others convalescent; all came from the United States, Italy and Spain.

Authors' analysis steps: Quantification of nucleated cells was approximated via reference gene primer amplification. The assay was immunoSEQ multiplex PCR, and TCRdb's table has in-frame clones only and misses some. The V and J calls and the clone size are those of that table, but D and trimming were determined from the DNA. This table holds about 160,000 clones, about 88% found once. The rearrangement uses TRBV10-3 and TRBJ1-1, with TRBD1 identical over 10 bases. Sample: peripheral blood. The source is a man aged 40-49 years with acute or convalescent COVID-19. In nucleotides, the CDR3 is TGTGCCATCAGACGACAGGGGGCCGGTATCCAGAACACTGAAGCTTTCTTT. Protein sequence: CAIRRQGAGIQNTEAFF.